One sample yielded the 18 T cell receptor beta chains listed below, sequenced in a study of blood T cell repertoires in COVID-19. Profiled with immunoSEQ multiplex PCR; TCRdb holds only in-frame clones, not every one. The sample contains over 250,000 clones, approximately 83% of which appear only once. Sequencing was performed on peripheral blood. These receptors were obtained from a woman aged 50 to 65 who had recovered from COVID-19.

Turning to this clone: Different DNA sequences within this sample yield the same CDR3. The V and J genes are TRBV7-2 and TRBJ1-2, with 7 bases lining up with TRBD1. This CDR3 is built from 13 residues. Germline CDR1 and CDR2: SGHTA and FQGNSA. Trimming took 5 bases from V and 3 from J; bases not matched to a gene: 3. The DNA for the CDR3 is TGTGCCAGCAGCCCTGACAGGGACTATGGCTACACCTTC. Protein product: CASSPDRDYGYTF.

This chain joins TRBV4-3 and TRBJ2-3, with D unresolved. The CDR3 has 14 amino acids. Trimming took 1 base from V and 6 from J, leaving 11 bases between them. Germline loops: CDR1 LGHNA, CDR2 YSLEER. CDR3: CASSQGSRHDTQYF. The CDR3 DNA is TGCGCCAGCAGCCAAGGATCGAGGCATGATACGCAGTATTTT.

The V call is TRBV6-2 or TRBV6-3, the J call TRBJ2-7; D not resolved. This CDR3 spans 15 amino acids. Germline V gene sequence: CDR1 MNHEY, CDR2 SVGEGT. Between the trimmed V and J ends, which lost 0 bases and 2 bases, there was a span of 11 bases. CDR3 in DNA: TGTGCCAGCAGTTACTCGACCAAAGCGACCTACGAGCAGTACTTC. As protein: CASSYSTKATYEQYF.

The CDR3 spells CASSLMGQSSYEQYF. CDR3 nucleotides: TGTGCCAGCAGCTTAATGGGACAGAGCTCCTACGAGCAGTACTTC. The chain is built from TRBV7-2 and TRBJ2-7, with 7 bases that match TRBD1. Per the germline V gene, CDR1 is SGHTA and CDR2 is FQGNSA. Trimming removed 2 bases from V and 0 bases from J; junction bases left unmatched: 4. This CDR3 is built from 15 residues.

CDR3 sequence reads: CASSLGDFGSPLHF. CDR3 sequence (DNA): TGTGCCAGCAGCCTAGGGGACTTCGGTTCACCCCTCCACTTT. V and J are TRBV7-2 and TRBJ1-6; possible D gene TRBD1, 5 bases. The CDR3 spans 14 residues. The germline V gene has CDR1 SGHTA and CDR2 FQGNSA. Trimming cost V 5 bases and J 9 bases, with 14 bases left between them.

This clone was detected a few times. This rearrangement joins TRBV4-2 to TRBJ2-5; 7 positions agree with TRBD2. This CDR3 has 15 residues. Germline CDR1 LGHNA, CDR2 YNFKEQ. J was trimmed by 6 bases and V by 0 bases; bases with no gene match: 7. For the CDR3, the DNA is TGTGCCAGCAGCCAAGAGACGCGGGAGAGCCAGACCCAGTACTTC. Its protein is CASSQETRESQTQYF.

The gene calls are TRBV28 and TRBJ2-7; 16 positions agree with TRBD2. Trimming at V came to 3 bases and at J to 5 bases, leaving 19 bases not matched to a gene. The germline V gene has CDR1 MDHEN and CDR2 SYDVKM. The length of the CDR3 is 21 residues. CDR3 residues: CASSFWRSPGTSGRATNEQYF. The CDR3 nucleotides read TGTGCCAGCAGTTTTTGGCGCTCTCCCGGGACTAGCGGGAGGGCCACCAACGAGCAGTACTTC.

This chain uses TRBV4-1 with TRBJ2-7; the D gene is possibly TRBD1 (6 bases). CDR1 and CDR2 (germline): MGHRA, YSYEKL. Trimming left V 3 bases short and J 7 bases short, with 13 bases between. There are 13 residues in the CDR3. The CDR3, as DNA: TGCGCCAGCAGCCATCTGAGGGGGTCGGAGCAGTACTTC. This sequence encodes CASSHLRGSEQYF.

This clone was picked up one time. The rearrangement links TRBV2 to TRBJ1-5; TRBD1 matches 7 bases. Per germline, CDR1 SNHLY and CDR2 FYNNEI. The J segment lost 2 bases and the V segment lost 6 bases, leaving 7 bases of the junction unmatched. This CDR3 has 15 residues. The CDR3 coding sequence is TGTGCCAGCAGCGGGGACAGTGGGGGCAATCAGCCCCAGCATTTT. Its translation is CASSGDSGGNQPQHF. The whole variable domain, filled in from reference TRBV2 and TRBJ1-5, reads EPEVTQTPSHQVTQMGQEVILRCVPISNHLYFYWYRQILGQKVEFLVSFYNNEISEKSEIFDDQFSVERPDGSNFTLKIRSTKLEDSAMYFCASSGDSGGNQPQHFGDGTRLSIL.

This CDR3 is CASSSARTGQETQYF. CDR3 coding DNA: TGTGCCAGCAGTTCTGCAAGGACAGGGCAAGAGACCCAGTACTTC. This chain uses TRBV28 with TRBJ2-5; TRBD1 matches 8 bases. V trimming: 4 bases; J trimming: 2 bases; junction bases outside the gene matches: 6. CDR1 and CDR2 (germline): MDHEN, SYDVKM. CDR3 length: 15 amino acids.

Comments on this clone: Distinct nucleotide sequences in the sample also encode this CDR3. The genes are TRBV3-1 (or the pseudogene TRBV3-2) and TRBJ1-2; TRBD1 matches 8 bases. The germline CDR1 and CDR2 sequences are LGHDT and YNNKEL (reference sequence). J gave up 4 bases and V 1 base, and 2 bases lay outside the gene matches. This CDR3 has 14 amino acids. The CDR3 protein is CASSQGTGSYGYTF. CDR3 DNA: TGTGCCAGCAGCCAAGGGACAGGGAGCTATGGCTACACCTTC.

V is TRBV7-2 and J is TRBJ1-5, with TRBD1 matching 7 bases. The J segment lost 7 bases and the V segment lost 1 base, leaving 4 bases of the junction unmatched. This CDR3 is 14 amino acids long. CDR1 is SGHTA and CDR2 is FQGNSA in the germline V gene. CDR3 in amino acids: CASSLEGQLQPQHF. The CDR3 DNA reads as TGTGCCAGCAGCTTAGAGGGACAGCTACAGCCCCAGCATTTT. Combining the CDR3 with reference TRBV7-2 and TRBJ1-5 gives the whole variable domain GAGVSQSPSNKVTEKGKDVELRCDPISGHTALYWYRQSLGQGLEFLIYFQGNSAPDKSGLPSDRFSAERTGGSVSTLTIQRTQQEDSAVYLCASSLEGQLQPQHFGDGTRLSIL.

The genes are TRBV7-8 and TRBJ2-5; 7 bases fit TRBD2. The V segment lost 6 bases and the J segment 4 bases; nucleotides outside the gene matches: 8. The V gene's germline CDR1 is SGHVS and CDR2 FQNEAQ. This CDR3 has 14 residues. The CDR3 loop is CASRPSSGSETQYF. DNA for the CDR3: TGTGCCAGCAGACCCAGTAGCGGGTCAGAGACCCAGTACTTC. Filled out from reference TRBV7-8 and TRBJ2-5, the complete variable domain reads GAGVSQSPRYKVAKRGQDVALRCDPISGHVSLFWYQQALGQGPEFLTYFQNEAQLDKSGLPSDRFFAERPEGSVSTLKIQRTQQEDSAVYLCASRPSSGSETQYFGPGTRLLVL.

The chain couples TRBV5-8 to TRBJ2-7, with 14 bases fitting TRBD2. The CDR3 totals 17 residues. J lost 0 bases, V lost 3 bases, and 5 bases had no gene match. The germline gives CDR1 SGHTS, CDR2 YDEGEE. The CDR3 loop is CASSWGGTSGSSYEQYF. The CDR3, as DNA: TGTGCCAGCAGCTGGGGGGGGACTAGCGGGAGCTCCTACGAGCAGTACTTC.

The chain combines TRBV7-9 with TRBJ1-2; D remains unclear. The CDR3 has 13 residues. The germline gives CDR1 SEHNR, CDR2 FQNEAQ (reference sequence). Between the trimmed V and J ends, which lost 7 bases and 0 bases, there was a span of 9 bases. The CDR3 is CASISDSNYGYTF. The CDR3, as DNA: TGTGCCAGCATCTCCGACTCTAACTATGGCTACACCTTC.

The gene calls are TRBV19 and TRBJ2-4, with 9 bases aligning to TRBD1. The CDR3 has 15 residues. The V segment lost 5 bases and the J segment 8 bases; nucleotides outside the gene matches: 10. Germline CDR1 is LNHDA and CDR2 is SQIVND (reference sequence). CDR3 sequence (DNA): TGTGCCAGTAGTGTCGGTCCACAGGGGGCAGACATTCAGTACTTC. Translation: CASSVGPQGADIQYF.

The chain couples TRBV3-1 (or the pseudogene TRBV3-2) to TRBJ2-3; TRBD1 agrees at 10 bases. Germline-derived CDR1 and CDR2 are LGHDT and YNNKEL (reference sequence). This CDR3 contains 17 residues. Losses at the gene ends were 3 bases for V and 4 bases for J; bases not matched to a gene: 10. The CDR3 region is CASSHRTGQGGSDTQYF. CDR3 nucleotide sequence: TGTGCCAGCAGCCATAGAACCGGACAGGGGGGGTCAGATACGCAGTATTTT.

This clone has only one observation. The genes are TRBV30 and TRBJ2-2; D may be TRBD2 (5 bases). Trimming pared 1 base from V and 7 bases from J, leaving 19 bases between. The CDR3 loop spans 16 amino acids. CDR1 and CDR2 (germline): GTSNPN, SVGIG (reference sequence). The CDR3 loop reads CAWSGVGTSSVGELFF. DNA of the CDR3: TGTGCCTGGAGTGGAGTGGGAACTAGTTCGGTCGGGGAGCTGTTTTTT.